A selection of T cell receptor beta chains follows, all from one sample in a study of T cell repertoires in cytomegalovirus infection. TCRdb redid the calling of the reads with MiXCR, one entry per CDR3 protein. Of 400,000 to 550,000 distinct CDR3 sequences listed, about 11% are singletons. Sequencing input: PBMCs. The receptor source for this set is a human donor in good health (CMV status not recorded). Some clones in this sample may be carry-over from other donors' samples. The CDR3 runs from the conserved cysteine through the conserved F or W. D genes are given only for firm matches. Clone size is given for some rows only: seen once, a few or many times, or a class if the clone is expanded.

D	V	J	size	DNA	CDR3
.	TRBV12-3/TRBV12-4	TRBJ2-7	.	TGTGCCAGCAGTACACCGTCTTCCTACGAGCAGTACTTC	CASSTPSSYEQYF
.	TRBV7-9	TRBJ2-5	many	TGTGCCAGCAGCTCAACAGGGTTCCAAGAGACCCAGTACTTC	CASSSTGFQETQYF
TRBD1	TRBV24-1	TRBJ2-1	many	TGTGCCACCAGTGCCCTCGACAGGGCCCATGAGCAGTTCTTC	CATSALDRAHEQFF
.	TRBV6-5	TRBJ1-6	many	TGTGCCAGCAGTTACTCTGGGGCTGCGGTAAATTCACCCCTCCACTTT	CASSYSGAAVNSPLHF
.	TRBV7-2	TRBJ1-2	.	TGTGCCAGCAGCTTAGCGTATCAGGAATATGGCTACACCTTC	CASSLAYQEYGYTF
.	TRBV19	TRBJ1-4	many	TGTGCCAGTAGTACGCCGACTCAGCGGGAAAAACTGTTTTTT	CASSTPTQREKLFF
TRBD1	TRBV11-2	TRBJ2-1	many	TGTGCCAGCAGCTTAAGGGGGCGAGACAATGAGCAGTTCTTC	CASSLRGRDNEQFF
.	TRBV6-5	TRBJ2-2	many	TGTGCCAGCCGGGAGGGACAGTCAGGGAGGGGGGAGCTGTTTTTT	CASREGQSGRGELFF
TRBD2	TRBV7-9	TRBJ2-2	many	TGTGCCAGCAGCTTCCCCCGGGCCCGGACTAGGTCCGGGGAGCTGTTTTTT	CASSFPRARTRSGELFF
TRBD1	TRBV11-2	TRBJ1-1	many	TGTGCCAGCACCCTAATAAGACAGGGGAGGAATGCTTTCTTT	CASTLIRQGRNAFF
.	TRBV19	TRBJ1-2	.	TGTGCCAGTAGTATATCCTACCAGGGAGATGGCTACACCTTC	CASSISYQGDGYTF
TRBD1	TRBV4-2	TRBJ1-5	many	TGTGCCAGCAGCCAAGCGACAGGGAATACTCAGCCCCAGCATTTT	CASSQATGNTQPQHF
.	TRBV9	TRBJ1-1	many	TGTGCCAGCAGCCCTTCACGGGGATGGGACACTGAAGCTTTCTTT	CASSPSRGWDTEAFF
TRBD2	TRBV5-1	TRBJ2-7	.	TGCGCCAGCAGCTTCGGGGGGGTCGATGGACCGAGCTCCTACGAGCAGTACTTC	CASSFGGVDGPSSYEQYF
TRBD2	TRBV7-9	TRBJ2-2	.	TGTGCCAGCAGACCTCCCGGGACTAGCGGTACCGGGGAGCTGTTTTTT	CASRPPGTSGTGELFF
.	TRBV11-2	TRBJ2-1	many	TGTGCCAGCAGCCCCCACCACAGGGAATCCTTGGGGTTCTTC	CASSPHHRESLGFF
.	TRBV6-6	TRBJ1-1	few	TGTGCCAGCAGTTACAGGGGCGCAGGCACTGAAGCTTTCTTT	CASSYRGAGTEAFF
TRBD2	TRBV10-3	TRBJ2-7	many	TGTGCCATCAGTGATGCTAGCGGGAGGGTTTACGAGCAGTACTTC	CAISDASGRVYEQYF
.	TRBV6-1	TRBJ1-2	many	TGTGCCAGCAGTGAAGCTCACGTCAACTATGGCTACACCTTC	CASSEAHVNYGYTF
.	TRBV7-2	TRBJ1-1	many	TGTGCCAGCAGCCTCCCGATATTTATGAACACTGAAGCTTTCTTT	CASSLPIFMNTEAFF
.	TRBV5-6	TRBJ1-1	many	TGTGCCAGCAGCTCCCCGGGAGGGAACACTGAAGCTTTCTTT	CASSSPGGNTEAFF
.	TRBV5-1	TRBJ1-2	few	TGCGCCAGCAGCTTGGGACCTAGGGCCTTATTACTGTCAACTGAATATGGCTACACCTTC	CASSLGPRALLLSTEYGYTF
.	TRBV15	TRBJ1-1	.	TGTGCCACCAGCAGAGATTTTCGGGGCTGGAACACTGAAGCTTTCTTT	CATSRDFRGWNTEAFF
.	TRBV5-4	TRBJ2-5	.	TGTGCCAGCAGCTTTGAGTACCAAGAGACCCAGTACTTC	CASSFEYQETQYF